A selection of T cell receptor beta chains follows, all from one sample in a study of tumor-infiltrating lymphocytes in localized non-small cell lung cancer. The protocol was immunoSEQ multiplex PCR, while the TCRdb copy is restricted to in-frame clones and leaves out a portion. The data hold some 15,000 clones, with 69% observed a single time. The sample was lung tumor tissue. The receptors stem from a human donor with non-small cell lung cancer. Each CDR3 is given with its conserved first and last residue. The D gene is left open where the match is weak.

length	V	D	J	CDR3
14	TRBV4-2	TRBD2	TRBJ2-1	CASSPGLAGNEQFF
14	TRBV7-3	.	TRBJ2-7	CASSPSGVTYEQYF
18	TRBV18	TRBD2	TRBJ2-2	CASSLQMTSGENTGELFF
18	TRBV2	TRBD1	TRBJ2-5	CASSIPRDRENGRETQYF
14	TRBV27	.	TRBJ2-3	CASSLSRNTDTQYF
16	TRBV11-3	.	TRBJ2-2	CASSSRLGFRTGELFF
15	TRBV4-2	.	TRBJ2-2	CASSSIDSYTGELFF
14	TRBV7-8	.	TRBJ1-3	CASSLQGQANTIYF
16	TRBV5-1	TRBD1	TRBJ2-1	CASSSDPVTGGNEQFF
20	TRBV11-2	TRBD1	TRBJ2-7	CASSLEPQPPGQGPRGEQYF
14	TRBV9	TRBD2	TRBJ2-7	CASSLVAGGPEQYF
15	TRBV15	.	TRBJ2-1	CATSNSASSYNEQFF
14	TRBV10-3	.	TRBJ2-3	CAISAGRSTDTQYF
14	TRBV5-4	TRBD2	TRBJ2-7	CASKASGASYEQYF
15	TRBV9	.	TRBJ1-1	CASSVEASMNTEAFF
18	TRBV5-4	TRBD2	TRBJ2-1	CASSLELAGGGRNNEQFF
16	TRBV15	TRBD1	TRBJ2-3	CATSRDKDRVTDTQYF
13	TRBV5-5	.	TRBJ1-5	CASSLAKDQPQHF
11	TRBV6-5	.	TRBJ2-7	CASRSGEEQYF
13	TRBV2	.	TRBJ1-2	CASNYRSNYGYTF